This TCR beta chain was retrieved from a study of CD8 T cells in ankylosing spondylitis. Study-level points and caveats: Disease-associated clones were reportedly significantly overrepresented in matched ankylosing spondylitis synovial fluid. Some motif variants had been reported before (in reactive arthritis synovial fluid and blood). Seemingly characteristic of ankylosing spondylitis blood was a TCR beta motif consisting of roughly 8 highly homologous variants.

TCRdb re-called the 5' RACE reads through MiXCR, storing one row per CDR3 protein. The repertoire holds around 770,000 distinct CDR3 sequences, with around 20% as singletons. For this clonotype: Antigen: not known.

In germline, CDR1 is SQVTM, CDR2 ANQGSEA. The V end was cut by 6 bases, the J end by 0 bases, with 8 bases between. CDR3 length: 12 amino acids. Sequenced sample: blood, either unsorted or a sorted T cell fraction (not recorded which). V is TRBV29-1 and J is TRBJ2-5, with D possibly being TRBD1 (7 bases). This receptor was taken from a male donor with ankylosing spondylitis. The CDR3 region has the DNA TGCAGCGTCAGGGGGGACCAAGAGACCCAGTACTTC. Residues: CSVRGDQETQYF. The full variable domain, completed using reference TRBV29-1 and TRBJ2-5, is SAVISQKPSRDICQRGTSLTIQCQVDSQVTMMFWYRQQPGQSLTLIATANQGSEATYESGFVIDKFPISRPNLTFSTLTVSNMSPEDSSIYLCSVRGDQETQYFGPGTRLLVL.